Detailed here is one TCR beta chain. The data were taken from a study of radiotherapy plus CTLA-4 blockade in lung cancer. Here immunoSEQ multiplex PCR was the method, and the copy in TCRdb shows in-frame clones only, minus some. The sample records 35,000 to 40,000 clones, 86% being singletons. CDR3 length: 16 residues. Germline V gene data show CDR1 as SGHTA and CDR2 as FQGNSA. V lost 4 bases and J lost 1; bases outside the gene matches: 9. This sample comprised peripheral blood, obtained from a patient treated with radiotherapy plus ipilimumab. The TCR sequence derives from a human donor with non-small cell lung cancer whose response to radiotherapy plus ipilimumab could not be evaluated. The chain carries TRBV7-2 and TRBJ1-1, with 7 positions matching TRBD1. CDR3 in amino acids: CASSSTGTARNTEAFF. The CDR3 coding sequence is TGTGCCAGCAGCTCAACCGGGACAGCGAGGAACACTGAAGCTTTCTTT. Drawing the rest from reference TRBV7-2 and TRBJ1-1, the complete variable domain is GAGVSQSPSNKVTEKGKDVELRCDPISGHTALYWYRQSLGQGLEFLIYFQGNSAPDKSGLPSDRFSAERTGGSVSTLTIQRTQQEDSAVYLCASSSTGTARNTEAFFGQGTRLTVV.